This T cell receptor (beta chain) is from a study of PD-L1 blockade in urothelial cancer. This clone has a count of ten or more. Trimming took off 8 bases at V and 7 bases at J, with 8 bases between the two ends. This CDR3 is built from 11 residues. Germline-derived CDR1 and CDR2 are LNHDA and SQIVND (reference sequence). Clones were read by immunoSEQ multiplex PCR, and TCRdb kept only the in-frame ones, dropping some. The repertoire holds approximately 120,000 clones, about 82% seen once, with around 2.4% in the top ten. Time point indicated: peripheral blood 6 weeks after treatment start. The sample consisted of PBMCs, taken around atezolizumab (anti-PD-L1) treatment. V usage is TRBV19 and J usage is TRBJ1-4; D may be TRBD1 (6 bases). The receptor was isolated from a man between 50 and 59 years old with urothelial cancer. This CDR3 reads CASQGFEKLFF. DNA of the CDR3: TGTGCCAGTCAGGGGTTTGAAAAACTGTTTTTT.